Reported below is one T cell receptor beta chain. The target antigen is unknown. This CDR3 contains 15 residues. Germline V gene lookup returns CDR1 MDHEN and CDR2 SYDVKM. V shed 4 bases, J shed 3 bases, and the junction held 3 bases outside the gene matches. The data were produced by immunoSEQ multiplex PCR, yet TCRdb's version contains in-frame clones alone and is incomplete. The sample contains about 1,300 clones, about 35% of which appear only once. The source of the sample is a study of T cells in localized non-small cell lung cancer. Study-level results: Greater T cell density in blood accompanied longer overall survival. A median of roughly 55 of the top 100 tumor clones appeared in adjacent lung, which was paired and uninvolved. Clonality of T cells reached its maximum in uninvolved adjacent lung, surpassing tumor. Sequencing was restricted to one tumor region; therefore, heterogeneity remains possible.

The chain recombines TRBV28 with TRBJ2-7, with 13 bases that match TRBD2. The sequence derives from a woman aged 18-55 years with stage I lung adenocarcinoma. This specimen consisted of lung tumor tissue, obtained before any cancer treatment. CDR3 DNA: TGTGCCAGCAGTTCTGGGACTAGCGGGGTCTACGAGCAGTACTTC. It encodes CASSSGTSGVYEQYF.